The sequence of this T cell receptor (beta chain) was determined in a study of glioma-infiltrating T cells after dendritic cell vaccination. At the level of the study: Three intradermal dendritic cell vaccine injections were given every two weeks.

Patients had residual fresh-frozen tumor tissue and more than two years of survival data. Blood PBMC samples: pre-vaccination, two weeks post third vaccination, and at tumor progression. The CDR3 runs to 16 residues. Looked up from germline, CDR1 is SGHDN and CDR2 is FVKESK. V was shortened by 4 bases and J by 8 bases, with 21 bases between the two germline ends. The table came from immunoSEQ multiplex PCR; TCRdb's copy has only in-frame clones and leaves some out. The sample contains about 95,000 clones, 85% to 90% of which appear only once. Here the sequenced sample was blood, taken before dendritic cell vaccination. The chain links TRBV14 to TRBJ2-1; possibly TRBD1 for D (5 bases). This TCR was sampled from a human donor with glioblastoma. The CDR3, as DNA: TGTGCCAGCAGCCCCCGCGCCGGGCAGGGCATTCATGAGCAGTTCTTC. Translated, it gives CASSPRAGQGIHEQFF.